The T cell receptor (beta chain) under discussion was sequenced for a study of T cell responses to AZD1222 COVID-19 vaccine. Study-level points and caveats: Two AZD1222 doses significantly raised spike-specific TCR breadth and depth over controls. As reported, nearly half of all spike-specific TCRs target variant regions that are unmutated.

Some clones are missing from TCRdb's copy, which holds only in-frame ones; the method was immunoSEQ multiplex PCR. The data hold 150,000 to 250,000 clones, with 85% to 95% observed a single time. V was shortened by 5 bases and J by 0 bases, with 7 bases between the two germline ends. The CDR3 has 13 amino acids. Germline loops: CDR1 LNHDA, CDR2 SQIVND (reference sequence). In the case of this clone: Its antigen remains unknown.

This TCR derives from an adult who received the AZD1222 COVID-19 vaccine. This sample comprised peripheral blood, obtained 28 days after the second AZD1222 dose. The V gene is TRBV19, the J gene TRBJ1-1; D is undetermined. CDR3 loop: CASSQGMNTEAFF. For the CDR3, the DNA is TGTGCCAGTAGTCAAGGCATGAACACTGAAGCTTTCTTT. The full variable domain, rest sourced from reference TRBV19 and TRBJ1-1, is DGGITQSPKYLFRKEGQNVTLSCEQNLNHDAMYWYRQDPGQGLRLIYYSQIVNDFQKGDIAEGYSVSREKKESFPLTVTSAQKNPTAFYLCASSQGMNTEAFFGQGTRLTVV.